This entry lists 4 T cell receptor beta chains sequenced from one sample in a study of identical twins. TCRdb passed the 5' RACE reads through MiXCR, listing each CDR3 protein once. The data contain some 500,000 distinct CDR3 sequences, about 20% of them seen just once; the ten biggest clones take up about 0.99%. The same sample was also studied in work on T cells expressing NK-cell markers.

The sequenced material came from CD4+ T cells sorted from blood. These receptors all stem from a woman between 18 and 29 years old in good health.

This clonotype has just a few counts. The chain has TRBV6-5 and TRBJ1-1; D is unresolved. This CDR3 has 12 residues. Germline V gene lookup returns CDR1 MNHEY and CDR2 SVGAGI. V was shortened by 6 bases and J by 1 base, with 6 bases between the two germline ends. For the CDR3, the DNA is TGTGCCAGCAGAAGGGCGAACACTGAAGCTTTCTTT. Translated: CASRRANTEAFF.

The chain has TRBV5-6 and TRBJ2-3; 8 bases align to TRBD2. Germline values: CDR1 SGHDT, CDR2 YYEEEE. Trimming removed 4 bases from V and 3 bases from J; junction bases left unmatched: 4. The CDR3 extends over 14 amino acids. The chain's CDR3 is CASSLSGITDTQYF. Here the CDR3 DNA reads TGTGCCAGCAGCCTTAGCGGGATAACAGATACGCAGTATTTT.

The rearrangement joins TRBV24-1 to TRBJ2-2, with D uncertain. V was clipped by 11 bases and J by 7 bases, with 10 bases between them. Germline-derived CDR1 and CDR2 are KGHDR and SFDVKD. The CDR3 spans 11 residues. CDR3 DNA: TGTGCCATCCCCCGTGTCGGGGAGCTGTTTTTT. Amino acid sequence: CAIPRVGELFF.

This clonotype was seen a handful of times. The chain is built from TRBV15 and TRBJ2-5, with a weak D call TRBD2 (5 bases). The CDR3 length is 14 residues. Germline CDR1 LNHNV, CDR2 YYDKDF (reference sequence). The V gene lost 1 base and the J gene lost 2 bases, with 8 bases spanning the gap. The CDR3 region is CATSRGQRQETQYF. The DNA for the CDR3 is TGTGCCACCAGCAGAGGGCAGCGGCAAGAGACCCAGTACTTC.